What follows are 21 T cell receptor beta chains derived from one specimen sequenced in a study of long-term antiretroviral therapy in people with HIV. Version v3.0 of the immunoSEQ assay was performed at survey level. Profiling relied on immunoSEQ multiplex PCR, and the TCRdb table lists in-frame clones only, not all of them. Among 20,000 to 25,000 clones listed, 85% to 95% were seen once. Here the sequenced sample was unsorted PBMCs, taken 7.6 years after starting antiretroviral therapy. The receptors here all came from a woman aged 40 to 49 with HIV.

This chain joins TRBV5-1 and TRBJ2-7; 9 bases map to TRBD1. The CDR3 is 14 amino acids. V gave up 4 bases and J gave up 7 bases; unmatched junction bases: 9. Germline CDR1 SGHRS, CDR2 YFSETQ. The CDR3 region is CASSGTGTGPEQYF. CDR3 DNA: TGCGCCAGCAGCGGTACCGGGACAGGGCCTGAGCAGTACTTC.

The V gene is TRBV6-5, the J gene TRBJ2-4; 7 bases match TRBD1. From germline, CDR1 is MNHEY and CDR2 SVGAGI. Trimming cost V 10 bases and J 9 bases; bases outside gene matches: 12. This CDR3 is 13 amino acids long. This chain's CDR3 is CATKPRGQSIQYF. CDR3 DNA: TGTGCCACGAAACCAAGGGGGCAGAGCATTCAGTACTTC.

This chain joins TRBV4-3 and TRBJ2-3, with 10 bases matching TRBD2. The CDR3 is made up of 16 amino acids. V was clipped by 3 bases and J by 6 bases; unmatched bases: 9. Per germline, CDR1 LGHNA and CDR2 YSLEER. CDR3 sequence: CASSQYTSGEGDTQYF. The CDR3 nucleotides read TGCGCCAGCAGCCAGTATACTAGCGGGGAAGGGGATACGCAGTATTTT.

The chain links TRBV30 to TRBJ2-4; 11 positions agree with TRBD1. The germline V gene has CDR1 GTSNPN and CDR2 SVGIG (reference sequence). Trimming at V came to 0 bases and at J to 0 bases, leaving 10 bases not matched to a gene. The CDR3 contains 19 residues. Here the CDR3 reads CAWSVRTGGEALAKNIQYF. DNA of the CDR3: TGTGCCTGGAGTGTCCGGACAGGGGGCGAAGCGCTAGCCAAAAACATTCAGTACTTC.

The V call is TRBV14, the J call TRBJ1-4; D gene uncertain. Deletions cut 1 base from V and 0 bases from J, with 0 bases between. CDR1 is SGHDN and CDR2 is FVKESK in the germline V gene. The CDR3 totals 13 residues. The CDR3 region is CASSQATNEKLFF. CDR3 DNA sequence: TGTGCCAGCAGCCAAGCAACTAATGAAAAACTGTTTTTT.

The chain has TRBV5-1 and TRBJ1-2; D is uncertain. V gave up 4 bases and J gave up 3 bases, with 7 bases separating them. The CDR3 is 12 residues long. CDR1 and CDR2 (germline): SGHRS, YFSETQ. The CDR3 spells CASSEDHYGYTF. Here the CDR3 DNA reads TGCGCCAGCAGCGAGGACCACTATGGCTACACCTTC.

V usage is TRBV12-5 and J usage is TRBJ1-2, with 8 bases aligning to TRBD1. CDR1 is LGHNT and CDR2 is FRNRAP in the germline V gene. CDR3 length: 14 amino acids. Germline trimming cut 6 bases from V and 4 bases from J; bases unmatched to any gene: 7. The CDR3 region has the DNA TGTGCTAGTGGGAGAGGACAGGGTAGCTATGGCTACACCTTC. This encodes CASGRGQGSYGYTF.

The chain is built from TRBV9 and TRBJ2-1; 9 bases match TRBD1. J was trimmed by 4 bases and V by 3 bases; bases with no gene match: 5. The CDR3 sequence is 15 residues long. Germline V lookup: CDR1 SGDLS, CDR2 YYNGEE. The CDR3: CASSARDRAYNEQFF. In DNA, the CDR3 is TGTGCCAGCAGCGCCCGGGACAGGGCGTACAATGAGCAGTTCTTC. The whole variable domain, filled in from reference TRBV9 and TRBJ2-1, reads DSGVTQTPKHLITATGQRVTLRCSPRSGDLSVYWYQQSLDQGLQFLIQYYNGEERAKGNILERFSAQQFPDLHSELNLSSLELGDSALYFCASSARDRAYNEQFFGPGTRLTVL.

The genes are TRBV27 and TRBJ2-3; D is ambiguous. The CDR3 runs to 14 residues. Trimming stripped 3 bases from V and 5 bases from J, with 12 bases between. CDR1 MNHEY and CDR2 SMNVEV come from the germline V gene (reference sequence). CDR3 region: CASSFSSAQDTQYF. The CDR3 bases are TGTGCCAGCAGTTTCAGTTCAGCACAAGATACGCAGTATTTT.

V gene TRBV6-6 combines with J gene TRBJ1-1; D uncertain. The CDR3 spans 15 residues. The germline CDR1 and CDR2 sequences are MNHNY and SVGAGI (reference sequence). Trimming stripped 6 bases from V and 1 base from J, with 15 bases between. The CDR3 coding sequence is TGTGCCAGCAGCCGAACGGGGTTGAGGAACACTGAAGCTTTCTTT. It is translated as CASSRTGLRNTEAFF.

In this sample, this clone turned up once. The gene calls are TRBV27 and TRBJ2-3; 12 positions match TRBD1. The CDR3 totals 15 residues. Germline CDR1 reads MNHEY; CDR2 reads SMNVEV (reference sequence). Trimming at V came to 8 bases and at J to 2 bases, leaving 5 bases not matched to a gene. The CDR3 region has the DNA TGTGCCAGCCGGGACAGGGGGCGCGACACAGATACGCAGTATTTT. It translates to CASRDRGRDTDTQYF.

This clone was counted once. CDR3 sequence reads: CASSIARGQNIQYF. The DNA of the CDR3 is TGTGCCAGTAGTATAGCCCGGGGCCAAAACATTCAGTACTTC. The chain has TRBV19 and TRBJ2-4; possibly TRBD1 or TRBD2 for D (5 bases each). Trimming shortened V by 1 base and J by 5 bases, and 9 bases separated the two germline ends. This CDR3 is 14 amino acids long. Germline values: CDR1 LNHDA, CDR2 SQIVND (reference sequence).

The rearrangement joins TRBV6-5 to TRBJ1-2, with TRBD1 matching over 7 bases. V dropped 6 bases and J dropped 4; count of bases not matched to a gene: 5. The CDR3 extends over 13 amino acids. Germline V gene sequence: CDR1 MNHEY, CDR2 SVGAGI. DNA of the CDR3: TGTGCCAGCAGCCGACAGGGCCTCTATGGCTACACCTTC. Translation: CASSRQGLYGYTF.

The chain couples TRBV7-3 to TRBJ2-1; 14 bases map to TRBD2. Germline trimming cut 5 bases from V and 7 bases from J; bases unmatched to any gene: 4. Germline-derived CDR1 and CDR2 are SGHTA and FQGTGA. This CDR3 spans 15 amino acids. DNA of the CDR3: TGTGCCAGCAGCCGACTAGCGGGGGGGAGTAATGAGCAGTTCTTC. Protein sequence: CASSRLAGGSNEQFF. The variable domain in full, completed from reference TRBV7-3 and TRBJ2-1, reads GAGVSQTPSNKVTEKGKYVELRCDPISGHTALYWYRQSLGQGPEFLIYFQGTGAADDSGLPNDRFFAVRPEGSVSTLKIQRTERGDSAVYLCASSRLAGGSNEQFFGPGTRLTVL.

The CDR3 coding sequence is TGTGCCAGCGTAGGGGAAAGGAACACTGAAGCTTTCTTT. Translated, it gives CASVGERNTEAFF. V usage is TRBV2 and J usage is TRBJ1-1, with D possibly TRBD1 on 5 matching bases. Trimming pared 8 bases from V and 1 base from J, leaving 11 bases between. The CDR3 covers 13 residues. CDR1 is SNHLY, CDR2 FYNNEI, per germline.

A note on this clone: The sample contains more than one DNA sequence encoding this CDR3. This chain uses TRBV6-5 with TRBJ2-5; D ambiguous. Trimming pared 4 bases from V and 5 bases from J, leaving 8 bases between. Per germline, CDR1 MNHEY and CDR2 SVGAGI. The CDR3 runs to 12 residues. The CDR3 loop reads CASSSSAETQYF. The CDR3 coding sequence is TGTGCCAGCAGTTCCTCAGCGGAGACCCAGTACTTC.

The V gene is TRBV5-6, the J gene TRBJ2-1; a possible D gene is TRBD1 (6 bases). This CDR3 has 13 residues. V lost 3 bases to trimming and J lost 13 bases, with 17 bases between them. Germline CDR1 and CDR2: SGHDT and YYEEEE. The CDR3 loop reads CASSSRGGPSQFF. As DNA, the CDR3 is TGTGCCAGCAGCTCGCGAGGGGGACCCTCCCAGTTCTTC.

This rearrangement joins TRBV5-1 to TRBJ1-4; 12 bases map to TRBD1. The V and J ends lost 4 bases and 8 bases, in that order; junction bases with no gene match: 6. This CDR3 is 15 amino acids long. Per germline, CDR1 SGHRS and CDR2 YFSETQ. CDR3: CASSASGTGGEKLFF. As DNA, the CDR3 is TGCGCCAGCAGCGCCTCCGGGACAGGGGGCGAAAAACTGTTTTTT.

This sequence joins TRBV4-3 and TRBJ1-6; no reliable D call. The germline gives CDR1 LGHNA, CDR2 YSLEER. The CDR3 has 19 residues. Trimming took off 0 bases at V and 3 bases at J, with 18 bases between the two ends. CDR3 in DNA: TGCGCCAGCAGCCAAGATCGAGTTGGGGTTTTAAACTATAATTCACCCCTCCACTTT. Its translation: CASSQDRVGVLNYNSPLHF.

This chain joins TRBV2 and TRBJ2-2, with 7 bases lining up with TRBD1. Unmatched junction bases numbered 6, after V lost 6 bases and J lost 5 bases. Per the germline V gene, CDR1 is SNHLY and CDR2 is FYNNEI. This CDR3 has 14 amino acids. For the CDR3, the DNA is TGTGCCAGCAGCGGACAGGTAAGGACCGGGGAGCTGTTTTTT. The encoded protein is CASSGQVRTGELFF.

The rearrangement links TRBV14 to TRBJ2-1; D ambiguous. This CDR3 spans 13 amino acids. Trimming removed 0 bases from V and 9 bases from J, with 9 bases in between. CDR1 and CDR2 from the germline V gene are SGHDN and FVKESK. The CDR3 spells CASSQDLLSEQFF. In DNA form, the CDR3 reads TGTGCCAGCAGCCAAGATCTACTGAGTGAGCAGTTCTTC.